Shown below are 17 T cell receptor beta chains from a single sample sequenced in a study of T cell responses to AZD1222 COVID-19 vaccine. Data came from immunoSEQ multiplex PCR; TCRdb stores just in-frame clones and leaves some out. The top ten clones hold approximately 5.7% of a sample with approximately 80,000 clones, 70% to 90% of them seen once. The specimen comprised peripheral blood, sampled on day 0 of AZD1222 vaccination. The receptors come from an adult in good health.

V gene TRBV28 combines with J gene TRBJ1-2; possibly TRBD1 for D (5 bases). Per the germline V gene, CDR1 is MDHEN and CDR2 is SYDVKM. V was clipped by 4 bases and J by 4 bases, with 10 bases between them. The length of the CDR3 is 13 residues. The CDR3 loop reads CASSYSDTYGYTF. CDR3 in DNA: TGTGCCAGCAGTTACTCGGACACCTATGGCTACACCTTC.

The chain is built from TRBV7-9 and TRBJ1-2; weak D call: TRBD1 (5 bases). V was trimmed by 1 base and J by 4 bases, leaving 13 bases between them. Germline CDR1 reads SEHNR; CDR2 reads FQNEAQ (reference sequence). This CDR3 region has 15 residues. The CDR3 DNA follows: TGTGCCAGCAGCTTAGAAAGGACACGGGCCTATGGCTACACCTTC. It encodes CASSLERTRAYGYTF.

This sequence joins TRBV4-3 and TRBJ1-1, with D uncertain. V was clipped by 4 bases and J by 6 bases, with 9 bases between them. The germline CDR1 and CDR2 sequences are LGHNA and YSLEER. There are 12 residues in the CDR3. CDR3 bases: TGCGCCAGCAGCCCGACCGGGGCTGAAGCTTTCTTT. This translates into CASSPTGAEAFF.

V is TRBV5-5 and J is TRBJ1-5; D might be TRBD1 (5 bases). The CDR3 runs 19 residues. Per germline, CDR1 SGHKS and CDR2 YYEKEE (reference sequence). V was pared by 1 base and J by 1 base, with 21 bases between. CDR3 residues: CASSLWGPGDPGSNQPQHF. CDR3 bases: TGTGCCAGCAGCTTGTGGGGACCGGGGGACCCAGGGAGCAATCAGCCCCAGCATTTT. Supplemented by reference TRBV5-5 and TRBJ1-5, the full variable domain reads DAGVTQSPTHLIKTRGQQVTLRCSPISGHKSVSWYQQVLGQGPQFIFQYYEKEERGRGNFPDRFSARQFPNYSSELNVNALLLGDSALYLCASSLWGPGDPGSNQPQHFGDGTRLSIL.

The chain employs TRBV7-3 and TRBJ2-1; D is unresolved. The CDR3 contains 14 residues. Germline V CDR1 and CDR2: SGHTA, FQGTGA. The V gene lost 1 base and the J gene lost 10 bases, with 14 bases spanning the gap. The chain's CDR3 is CASSLSPAAKEQFF. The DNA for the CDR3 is TGTGCCAGCAGCTTAAGTCCAGCAGCCAAGGAGCAGTTCTTC.

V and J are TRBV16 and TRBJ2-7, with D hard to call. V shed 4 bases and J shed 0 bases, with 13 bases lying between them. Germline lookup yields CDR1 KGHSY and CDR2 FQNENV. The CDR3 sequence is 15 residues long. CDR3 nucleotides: TGTGCCAGCAGCCTAACAGACTCAAGCTCCTACGAGCAGTACTTC. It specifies CASSLTDSSSYEQYF.

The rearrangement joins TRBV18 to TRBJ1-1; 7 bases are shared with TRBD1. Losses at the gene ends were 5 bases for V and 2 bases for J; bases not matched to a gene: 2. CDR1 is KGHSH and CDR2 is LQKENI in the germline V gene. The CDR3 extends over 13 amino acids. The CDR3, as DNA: TGTGCCAGCTCAAGGGACAGAAACACTGAAGCTTTCTTT. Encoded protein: CASSRDRNTEAFF.

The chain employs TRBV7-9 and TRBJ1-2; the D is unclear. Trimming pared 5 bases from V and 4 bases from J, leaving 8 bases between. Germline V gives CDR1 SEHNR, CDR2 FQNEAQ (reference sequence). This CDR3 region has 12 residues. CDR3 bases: TGTGCCAGCAGCGATGGGTCCTATGGCTACACCTTC. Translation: CASSDGSYGYTF.

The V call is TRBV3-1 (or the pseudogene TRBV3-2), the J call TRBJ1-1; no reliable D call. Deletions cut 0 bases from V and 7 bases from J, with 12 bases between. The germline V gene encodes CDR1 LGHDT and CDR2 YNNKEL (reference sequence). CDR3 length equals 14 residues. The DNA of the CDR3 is TGTGCCAGCAGCCAAGATGTGAGCACAGATGAAGCTTTCTTT. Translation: CASSQDVSTDEAFF.

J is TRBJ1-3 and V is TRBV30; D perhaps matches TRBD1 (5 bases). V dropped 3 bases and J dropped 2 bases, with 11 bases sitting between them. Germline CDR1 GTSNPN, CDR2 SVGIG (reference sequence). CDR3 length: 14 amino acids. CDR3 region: CAWRGQGTGNTIYF. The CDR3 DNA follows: TGTGCCTGGAGGGGGCAGGGCACTGGAAACACCATATATTTT.

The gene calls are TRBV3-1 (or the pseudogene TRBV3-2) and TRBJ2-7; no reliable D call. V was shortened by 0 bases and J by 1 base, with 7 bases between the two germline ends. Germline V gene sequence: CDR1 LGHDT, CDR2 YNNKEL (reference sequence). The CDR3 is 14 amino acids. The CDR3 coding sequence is TGTGCCAGCAGCCAAGATTGGGCATCCTACGAGCAGTACTTC. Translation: CASSQDWASYEQYF.

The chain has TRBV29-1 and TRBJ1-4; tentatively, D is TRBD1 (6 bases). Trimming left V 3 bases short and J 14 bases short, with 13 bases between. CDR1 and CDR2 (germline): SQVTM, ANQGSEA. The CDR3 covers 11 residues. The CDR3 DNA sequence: TGCAGCGTTGAGGGGCGCGGGGGCCTGTTTTTT. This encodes CSVEGRGGLFF.

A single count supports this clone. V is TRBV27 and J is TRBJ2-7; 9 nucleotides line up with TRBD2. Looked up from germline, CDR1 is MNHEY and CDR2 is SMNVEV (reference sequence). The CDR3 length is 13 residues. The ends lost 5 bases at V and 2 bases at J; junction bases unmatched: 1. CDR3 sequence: CASSRGGAYEQYF. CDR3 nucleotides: TGTGCCAGCAGTCGCGGGGGGGCCTACGAGCAGTACTTC.

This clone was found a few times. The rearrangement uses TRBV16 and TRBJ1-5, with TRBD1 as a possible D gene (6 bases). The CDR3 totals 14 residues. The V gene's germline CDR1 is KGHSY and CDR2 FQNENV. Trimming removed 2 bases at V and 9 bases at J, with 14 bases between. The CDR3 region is CASSQGQLVGPQHF. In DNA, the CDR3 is TGTGCCAGCAGCCAAGGACAGCTCGTAGGGCCCCAGCATTTT.

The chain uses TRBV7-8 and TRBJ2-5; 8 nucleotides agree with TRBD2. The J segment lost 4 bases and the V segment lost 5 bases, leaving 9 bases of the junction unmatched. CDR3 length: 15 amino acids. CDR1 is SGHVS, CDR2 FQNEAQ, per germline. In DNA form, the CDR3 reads TGTGCCAGCAGCGCCGGGGGGGCCACTCGAGAGACCCAGTACTTC. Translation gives CASSAGGATRETQYF. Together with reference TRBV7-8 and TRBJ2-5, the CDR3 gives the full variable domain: GAGVSQSPRYKVAKRGQDVALRCDPISGHVSLFWYQQALGQGPEFLTYFQNEAQLDKSGLPSDRFFAERPEGSVSTLKIQRTQQEDSAVYLCASSAGGATRETQYFGPGTRLLVL.

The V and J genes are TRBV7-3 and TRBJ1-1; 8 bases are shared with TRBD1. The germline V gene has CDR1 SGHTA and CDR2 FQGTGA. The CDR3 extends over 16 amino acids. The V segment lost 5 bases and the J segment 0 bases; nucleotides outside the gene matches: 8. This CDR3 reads CASSNVDRGMNTEAFF. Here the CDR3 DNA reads TGTGCCAGCAGCAACGTCGACAGGGGTATGAACACTGAAGCTTTCTTT. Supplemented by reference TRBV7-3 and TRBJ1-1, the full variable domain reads GAGVSQTPSNKVTEKGKYVELRCDPISGHTALYWYRQSLGQGPEFLIYFQGTGAADDSGLPNDRFFAVRPEGSVSTLKIQRTERGDSAVYLCASSNVDRGMNTEAFFGQGTRLTVV.

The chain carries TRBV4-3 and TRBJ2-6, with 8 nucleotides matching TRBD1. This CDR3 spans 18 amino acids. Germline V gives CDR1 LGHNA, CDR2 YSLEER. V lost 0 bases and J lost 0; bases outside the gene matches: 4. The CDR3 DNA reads TGCGCCAGCAGCCAAGATCCCAGGGGGCGCTCTGGGGCCAACGTCCTGACTTTC. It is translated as CASSQDPRGRSGANVLTF.